The 5 T cell receptor beta chains presented below share a single source sample, sequenced in a study of blood T cells in healthy people across ages. It was with a sample-barcoded 5' primer and a J-beta primer mix that a second PCR of about 6 to 12 cycles was run. Using its own MiXCR run on the 5' RACE reads, TCRdb lists one record per CDR3 protein. The sample has about 1.5 million distinct CDR3 sequences, roughly 43% seen once; the top ten hold about 4.1%. Sequences were obtained from blood. The receptors originated from a woman aged 18 to 35 in good health.

The chain couples TRBV7-3 to TRBJ2-3; no clear D. Germline values: CDR1 SGHTA, CDR2 FQGTGA. Trimming removed 6 bases from V and 0 bases from J, with 13 bases in between. The CDR3 extends over 15 amino acids. This chain's CDR3 is CASSPYGSSTDTQYF. The DNA of the CDR3 is TGTGCCAGCAGTCCCTATGGGTCTAGCACAGATACGCAGTATTTT.

This chain uses TRBV5-6 with TRBJ2-5; D might be TRBD1 (6 bases). Germline CDR1 SGHDT, CDR2 YYEEEE. The CDR3 consists of 13 residues. Trimming cost V 4 bases and J 11 bases, with 18 bases left between them. The CDR3 DNA reads TGTGCCAGCAGCCCCCCCTGGGACAATGAGCAGTACTTC. It is translated as CASSPPWDNEQYF.

This sequence joins TRBV12-3 or TRBV12-4 and TRBJ2-4; the match to TRBD1 covers 9 bases. This CDR3 is 15 amino acids long. With V trimmed by 5 bases and J by 7 bases, 9 bases remained unmatched. DNA of the CDR3: TGTGCCAGCAGTCCGGACAGGGGAGAGTGGAACATTCAGTACTTC. Its translation: CASSPDRGEWNIQYF.

The rearrangement uses TRBV12-3 or TRBV12-4 and TRBJ2-4; 10 bases map to TRBD1. The J call may be faulty, since TRBJ2-7 better matches the DNA end. The CDR3 has 14 amino acids. CDR3 sequence reads: CASTWTGGTYEQYF. CDR3 in DNA: TGTGCCAGCACCTGGACAGGGGGAACCTACGAGCAGTACTTC.

The CDR3 nucleotides read TGCGCCAGCGGGAACAGTGCGAACGAGCAGTTCTTC. Residues: CASGNSANEQFF. The V and J genes are TRBV4-3 and TRBJ2-1; D unresolved. Germline V lookup: CDR1 LGHNA, CDR2 YSLEER. The CDR3 sequence is 12 residues long. Trimming left V 8 bases short and J 10 bases short, with 15 bases between.